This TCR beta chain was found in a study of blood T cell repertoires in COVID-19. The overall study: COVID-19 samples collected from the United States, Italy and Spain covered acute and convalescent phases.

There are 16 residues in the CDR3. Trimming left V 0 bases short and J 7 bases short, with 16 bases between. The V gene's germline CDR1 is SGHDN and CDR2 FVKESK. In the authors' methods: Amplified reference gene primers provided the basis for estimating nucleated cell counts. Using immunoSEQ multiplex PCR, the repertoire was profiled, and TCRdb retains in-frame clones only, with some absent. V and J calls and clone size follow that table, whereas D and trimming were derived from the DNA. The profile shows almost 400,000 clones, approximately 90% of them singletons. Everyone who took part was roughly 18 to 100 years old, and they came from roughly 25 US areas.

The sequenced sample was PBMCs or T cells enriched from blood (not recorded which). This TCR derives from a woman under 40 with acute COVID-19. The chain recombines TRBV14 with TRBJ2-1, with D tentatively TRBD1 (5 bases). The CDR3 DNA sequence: TGTGCCAGCAGCCAAGATTCGCCAGGGTTATCTAATGAGCAGTTCTTC. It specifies CASSQDSPGLSNEQFF.